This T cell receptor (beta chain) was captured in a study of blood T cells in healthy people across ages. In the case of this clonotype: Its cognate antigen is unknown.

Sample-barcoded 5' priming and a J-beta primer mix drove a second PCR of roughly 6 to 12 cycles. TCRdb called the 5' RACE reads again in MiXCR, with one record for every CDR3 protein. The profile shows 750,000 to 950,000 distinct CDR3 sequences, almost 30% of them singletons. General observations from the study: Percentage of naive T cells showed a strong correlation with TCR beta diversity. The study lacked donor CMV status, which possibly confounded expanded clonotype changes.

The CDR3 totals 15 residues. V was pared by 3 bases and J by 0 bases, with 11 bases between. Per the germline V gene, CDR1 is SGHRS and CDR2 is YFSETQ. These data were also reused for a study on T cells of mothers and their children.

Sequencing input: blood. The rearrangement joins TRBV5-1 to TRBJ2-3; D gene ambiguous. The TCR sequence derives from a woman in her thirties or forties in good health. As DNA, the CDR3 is TGCGCCAGCAGCTCAGTGGGCCCAAGCACAGATACGCAGTATTTT. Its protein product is CASSSVGPSTDTQYF.